This T cell receptor (beta chain) was identified during a study of T cell responses to AZD1222 COVID-19 vaccine. Assay: immunoSEQ multiplex PCR; the TCRdb copy retains only in-frame clones and omits some. The data contain tens of thousands of clones, around nine tenths of them singletons. The CDR3 length is 14 residues. CDR1 and CDR2 from the germline V gene are MNHNS and SASEGT. V was pared by 1 base and J by 5 bases, with 9 bases between. To note about this clone: As yet, its antigen is unknown.

The study, taken as a whole, reports: Reports indicate that nearly half of spike-specific TCRs are directed at unmutated variant regions. Sampling that yielded the repertoires occurred only after the peak T cell response.

The clonotype comes from an adult who received the AZD1222 COVID-19 vaccine. Sequencing used peripheral blood, obtained 28 days after the second AZD1222 dose. The genes are TRBV6-1 and TRBJ1-5, with a tentative D call TRBD1 (6 bases). CDR3 amino acids: CASSEGTAHQPQHF. The CDR3 region has the DNA TGTGCCAGCAGTGAAGGGACAGCCCATCAGCCCCAGCATTTT.